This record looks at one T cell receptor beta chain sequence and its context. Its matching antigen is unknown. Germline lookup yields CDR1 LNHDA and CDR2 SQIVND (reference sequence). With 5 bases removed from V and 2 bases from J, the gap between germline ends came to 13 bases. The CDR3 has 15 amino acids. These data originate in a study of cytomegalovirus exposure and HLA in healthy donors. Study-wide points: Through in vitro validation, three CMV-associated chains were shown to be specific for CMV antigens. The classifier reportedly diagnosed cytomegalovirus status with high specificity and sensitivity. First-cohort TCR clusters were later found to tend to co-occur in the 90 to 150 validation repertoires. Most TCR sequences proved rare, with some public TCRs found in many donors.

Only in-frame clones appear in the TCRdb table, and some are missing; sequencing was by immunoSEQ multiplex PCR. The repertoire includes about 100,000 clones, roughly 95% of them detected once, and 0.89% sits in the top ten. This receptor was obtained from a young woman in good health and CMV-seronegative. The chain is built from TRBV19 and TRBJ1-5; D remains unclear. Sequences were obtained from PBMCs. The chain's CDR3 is CASSPTPWGNQPQHF. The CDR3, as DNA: TGTGCCAGTAGTCCGACTCCCTGGGGCAATCAGCCCCAGCATTTT.